A single sample gave rise to the 18 T cell receptor beta chains below, sequenced in a study of blood T cell repertoires in COVID-19. Generated by immunoSEQ multiplex PCR, the TCRdb table keeps only in-frame clones and is missing some. The sample has 250,000 to 350,000 clones; almost 90% are singletons. The sample consisted of PBMCs or T cells enriched from blood (not recorded which). The receptor set was obtained from a woman aged 18-29 years with acute COVID-19.

The chain is built from TRBV29-1 and TRBJ1-1, with D tentatively TRBD1 (6 bases). The germline V gene encodes CDR1 SQVTM and CDR2 ANQGSEA. Trimming shortened V by 8 bases and J by 3 bases, and 16 bases separated the two germline ends. The CDR3 loop spans 13 amino acids. CDR3 DNA sequence: TGCAGCTATAACGGACAGCTATACACTGAAGCTTTCTTT. It specifies CSYNGQLYTEAFF.

The CDR3 region is CASSLLQAGNQPQHF. CDR3 nucleotides: TGTGCCAGCAGTTTATTACAGGCAGGCAATCAGCCCCAGCATTTT. V gene TRBV28 combines with J gene TRBJ1-5, with TRBD1 as a possible D gene (5 bases). V gave up 1 base and J gave up 2 bases, with 9 bases separating them. The CDR3 covers 15 residues. The germline gives CDR1 MDHEN, CDR2 SYDVKM.

A word on this clone: One end of the junction varies from germline; a read error may be responsible. This chain connects TRBV7-7 to TRBJ2-5; maybe TRBD2 (5 bases). The CDR3 covers 15 residues. Germline V lookup: CDR1 SSHAT, CDR2 FNYEAQ (reference sequence). The CDR3: CASSTRGNRQETQYF. CDR3 nucleotide sequence: TGTGCTAGCAGCACAAGAGGGAACCGACAAGAGACCCAGTACTTC. The full variable domain, its missing parts supplied by reference TRBV7-7 and TRBJ2-5, is GAGVSQSPRYKVTKRGQDVTLRCDPISSHATLYWYQQALGQGPEFLTYFNYEAQPDKSGLPSDRFSAERPEGSISTLTIQRTEQRDSAMYRCASSTRGNRQETQYFGPGTRLLVL.

The gene calls are TRBV27 and TRBJ2-1; TRBD2 agrees at 7 bases. Trimming cost V 2 bases and J 1 base; bases outside gene matches: 5. The CDR3 extends over 16 amino acids. The germline CDR1 and CDR2 sequences are MNHEY and SMNVEV (reference sequence). CDR3 bases: TGTGCCAGCAGTTTAGAGGGGCGGGGGTCCTACAATGAGCAGTTCTTC. Its protein is CASSLEGRGSYNEQFF.

This clone occurred once. The DNA of the CDR3 is TGTGCCAGCAGTTCACCGGGACAGGGGAGGACTGGGGCCAACGTCCTGACTTTC. Residues: CASSSPGQGRTGANVLTF. The gene calls are TRBV28 and TRBJ2-6, with 10 bases fitting TRBD1. The CDR3 sequence is 18 residues long. The V and J ends lost 4 bases and 2 bases, in that order; junction bases with no gene match: 8. Germline assignment: CDR1 MDHEN and CDR2 SYDVKM.

V usage is TRBV18 and J usage is TRBJ1-6; 8 nucleotides agree with TRBD1. There are 15 residues in the CDR3. J lost 8 bases, V lost 6 bases, and 9 bases had no gene match. Germline CDR1 reads KGHSH; CDR2 reads LQKENI. The CDR3 DNA follows: TGTGCCAGCTCGTACACGGGACAGGTTTATTCACCCCTCCACTTT. This translates into CASSYTGQVYSPLHF.

The gene calls are TRBV28 and TRBJ2-2, with D tentatively TRBD1 (6 bases). Looked up from germline, CDR1 is MDHEN and CDR2 is SYDVKM. Trimming left V 4 bases short and J 0 bases short, with 12 bases between. This CDR3 has 16 residues. The CDR3 spells CASSYPGQSNTGELFF. The CDR3, as DNA: TGTGCCAGCAGTTACCCGGGACAATCGAACACCGGGGAGCTGTTTTTT.

This clone showed up just a few times. V is TRBV5-1 and J is TRBJ1-5; 10 nucleotides line up with TRBD1. Germline V gives CDR1 SGHRS, CDR2 YFSETQ. CDR3 length equals 15 residues. J lost 8 bases, V lost 5 bases, and 10 bases had no gene match. CDR3 in DNA: TGCGCCAGCAGTTCCGGGACAGGGGAGTGGGAGCCCCAGCATTTT. This gives the protein CASSSGTGEWEPQHF.

The chain combines TRBV27 with TRBJ2-3, with 7 bases lining up with TRBD1. J lost 3 bases, V lost 0 bases, and 9 bases had no gene match. The CDR3 is made up of 17 amino acids. The germline V gene encodes CDR1 MNHEY and CDR2 SMNVEV (reference sequence). The CDR3, as DNA: TGTGCCAGCAGTTTATCGGCCAGACAGGGTATGACAGATACGCAGTATTTT. Amino acids: CASSLSARQGMTDTQYF.

The chain couples TRBV10-1 to TRBJ2-1; a possible D gene is TRBD2 (5 bases). The germline V gene encodes CDR1 WNHNN and CDR2 SYGVQD (reference sequence). This CDR3 has 14 residues. Trimming removed 4 bases at V and 7 bases at J, with 14 bases between. CDR3 nucleotide sequence: TGCGCCAGCAGTGGACGTAACAGCGGAAATGAGCAGTTCTTC. Its protein product is CASSGRNSGNEQFF.

The chain carries TRBV2 and TRBJ2-3; weak D call: TRBD2 (5 bases). Looked up from germline, CDR1 is SNHLY and CDR2 is FYNNEI. Trimming removed 7 bases from V and 5 bases from J, with 16 bases in between. The CDR3 loop spans 14 amino acids. In nucleotides, the CDR3 is TGTGCCAGCACCAGGCCAGTCCGGGGAGATACGCAGTATTTT. Protein sequence: CASTRPVRGDTQYF.

The chain has TRBV7-2 and TRBJ2-7; D ambiguous. The CDR3 runs to 13 residues. V dropped 0 bases and J dropped 3 bases, with 6 bases sitting between them. Germline loops: CDR1 SGHTA, CDR2 FQGNSA. The CDR3 is CASSLAQNYEQYF. The CDR3 nucleotides read TGTGCCAGCAGCTTAGCACAGAACTACGAGCAGTACTTC. Combining the CDR3 with reference TRBV7-2 and TRBJ2-7 gives the whole variable domain GAGVSQSPSNKVTEKGKDVELRCDPISGHTALYWYRQSLGQGLEFLIYFQGNSAPDKSGLPSDRFSAERTGGSVSTLTIQRTQQEDSAVYLCASSLAQNYEQYFGPGTRLTVT.

The chain links TRBV3-1 (or the pseudogene TRBV3-2) to TRBJ2-2, with 10 bases aligning to TRBD2. The CDR3 sequence is 16 residues long. With 4 bases clipped from V and 2 bases from J, the junction kept 4 bases outside the gene matches. Germline assignment: CDR1 LGHDT and CDR2 YNNKEL (reference sequence). CDR3 residues: CASSPWTSGNTGELFF. The CDR3 nucleotides are TGTGCCAGCAGCCCCTGGACTAGCGGAAACACCGGGGAGCTGTTTTTT.

This clone turned up a few times. The chain is built from TRBV28 and TRBJ2-5; D is possibly TRBD2 (6 bases). The CDR3 is 14 amino acids. The V end was cut by 2 bases, the J end by 5 bases, with 12 bases between. CDR1 and CDR2 from the germline V gene are MDHEN and SYDVKM. CDR3 loop: CASSLAGTLETQYF. CDR3 coding DNA: TGTGCCAGCAGTTTAGCGGGGACTTTGGAGACCCAGTACTTC.

The chain has TRBV28 and TRBJ1-4, with 8 positions matching TRBD1. The V and J ends lost 8 bases and 13 bases, in that order; junction bases with no gene match: 9. The CDR3 extends over 12 amino acids. Germline CDR1 reads MDHEN; CDR2 reads SYDVKM. The CDR3: CASRTGSMGLFF. The CDR3 bases are TGTGCCAGCCGGACAGGGTCTATGGGACTGTTTTTT.

The chain employs TRBV27 and TRBJ2-6, with a tentative D call TRBD1 (6 bases). Germline V gene lookup returns CDR1 MNHEY and CDR2 SMNVEV (reference sequence). V lost 6 bases and J 8 bases, leaving 14 bases between the germline ends. CDR3 length equals 14 residues. The CDR3 DNA reads as TGTGCCAGCAGACGTTCAGGGGACCCCAACGTCCTGACTTTC. Its translation: CASRRSGDPNVLTF.

The chain couples TRBV19 to TRBJ1-2; 8 bases line up with TRBD1. Germline V gene sequence: CDR1 LNHDA, CDR2 SQIVND (reference sequence). Losses at the gene ends were 7 bases for V and 7 bases for J; bases not matched to a gene: 8. The CDR3 has 13 residues. CDR3 coding DNA: TGTGCCAGTAATCCCGACAGGGGTCTTGGCTACACCTTC. It yields the protein CASNPDRGLGYTF.

V gene TRBV18 combines with J gene TRBJ2-1, with D possibly TRBD2 on 6 matching bases. The CDR3 has 16 amino acids. Looked up from germline, CDR1 is KGHSH and CDR2 is LQKENI. Trimming left V 4 bases short and J 3 bases short, with 16 bases between. CDR3 residues: CASSRGAGSDYNEQFF. In nucleotides, the CDR3 is TGTGCCAGCTCACGCGGGGCCGGGTCGGACTACAATGAGCAGTTCTTC.